The clone carrying this TCR beta chain occurred a few times. Antigen: not known. This sample was included in a study of cytomegalovirus exposure and HLA in healthy donors. Looking at the study overall: Approximately 190 million T cells yielded some 100 million unique TCR beta sequences, as an earlier analysis found. General study points: It was assumed in the presence/absence analyses that sequencing depth was roughly uniform across donors. Because they were indistinguishable, some V segments, including TRBV6-2 and TRBV6-3, were excluded.

The PCR used 60 Vbeta and 13 Jbeta primers. Assay used: immunoSEQ multiplex PCR; TCRdb lists only in-frame clones, some missing. The table lists 60,000 to 70,000 clones, about two thirds of them singletons, with around 17% in the top ten. Germline CDR1 is KGHSH and CDR2 is LQKENI. V dropped 2 bases and J dropped 10; count of bases not matched to a gene: 9. The CDR3 has 14 amino acids. Material for sequencing was PBMCs. The sequence derives from a man aged 35 to 55 in good health and CMV-seropositive. The chain has TRBV18 and TRBJ2-5; 8 bases map to TRBD2. The CDR3 reads CASSPEMGLGGQYF. CDR3 nucleotide sequence: TGTGCCAGCTCACCAGAAATGGGACTAGGGGGCCAGTACTTC.